These 9 T cell receptor beta chains were all obtained from the same sample, sequenced in a study of glioma-infiltrating T cells. TCR alpha and beta CDR3 regions were amplified from RNA using iRepertoire nested multiplex PCR. TCRdb processed the multiplex PCR reads anew with MiXCR; each CDR3 protein has one entry. The sample holds 300,000 to 450,000 distinct CDR3 sequences, roughly two fifths seen once. The specimen was glioma tissue, nonneoplastic brain tissue, or PBMCs (not recorded which). Receptor source: a human donor with low-grade glioma or glioblastoma, undergoing nonglioma brain surgery, or in good health (not recorded which).

The gene calls are TRBV24-1 and TRBJ2-3, with 8 positions matching TRBD2. With 4 bases clipped from V and 3 bases from J, the junction kept 11 bases outside the gene matches. Germline V CDR1 and CDR2: KGHDR, SFDVKD. CDR3 length equals 17 residues. The CDR3 region has the DNA TGTGCCACCAGTGACCGTAGCGGGATTGCGAAAACAGATACGCAGTATTTT. Its translation is CATSDRSGIAKTDTQYF.

The CDR3, as DNA: TGCGCCAGCAGCCCCGGGGACAGGGGACGTGGAAACACCATATATTTT. It yields the protein CASSPGDRGRGNTIYF. This rearrangement joins TRBV5-1 to TRBJ1-3; the match to TRBD1 covers 10 bases. J gave up 3 bases and V 4 bases, and 7 bases lay outside the gene matches. Germline CDR1 SGHRS, CDR2 YFSETQ. The CDR3 runs to 16 residues.

This clonotype was seen ten or more times. The chain recombines TRBV28 with TRBJ2-7; weak D call: TRBD1 (6 bases). CDR3 length: 16 amino acids. V was trimmed by 5 bases and J by 2 bases, leaving 19 bases between them. Germline V gene sequence: CDR1 MDHEN, CDR2 SYDVKM. The CDR3 spells CASSGTGTLKTYEQYF. The CDR3 DNA follows: TGTGCCAGCAGTGGAACCGGGACACTAAAAACCTACGAGCAGTACTTC.

This CDR3 reads CASSQVGRHYGYTF. DNA for the CDR3: TGCGCCAGCAGCCAAGTGGGCAGGCATTATGGCTACACCTTC. The chain employs TRBV4-1 and TRBJ1-2; D unresolved. V was pared by 1 base and J by 5 bases, with 11 bases between. CDR3 size: 14 residues. Germline V gene data show CDR1 as MGHRA and CDR2 as YSYEKL.

The table lists this clonotype with many counts. At one end, the junction sequence differs from germline, possibly due to a read error. CDR3 DNA: TGTGCCAGCAGTTTAGTGGGCCAAGAGACCCAGTACTTC. Translated, it gives CASSLVGQETQYF. The J gene is TRBJ2-5, the V gene TRBV5-1, with D hard to call. This CDR3 is 13 amino acids long. Germline assignment: CDR1 SGHRS and CDR2 YFSETQ.

This clonotype has more than one count but fewer than ten. The chain employs TRBV7-6 and TRBJ2-3; possibly TRBD2 for D (5 bases). Germline V lookup: CDR1 SGHVS, CDR2 FNYEAQ. Trimming stripped 4 bases from V and 4 bases from J, with 15 bases between. The CDR3 has 15 residues. CDR3 nucleotides: TGTGCCAGCAGCTCGAACCCAGAGGGCCCAGATACGCAGTATTTT. This gives the protein CASSSNPEGPDTQYF. The entire variable domain, with the rest obtained from reference TRBV7-6 and TRBJ2-3, is as follows: GAGVSQSPRYKVTKRGQDVALRCDPISGHVSLYWYRQALGQGPEFLTYFNYEAQQDKSGLPNDRFSAERPEGSISTLTIQRTEQRDSAMYRCASSSNPEGPDTQYFGPGTRLTVL.

Note on this clonotype: Since a much larger clone is just one base distant, this may be a read error. The chain couples TRBV27 to TRBJ1-5, with D hard to call. The germline V gene encodes CDR1 MNHEY and CDR2 SMNVEV (reference sequence). The CDR3 runs to 16 residues. V lost 6 bases and J 3 bases, leaving 18 bases between the germline ends. The CDR3 DNA reads TGTGCCAGCAGCCCTATATTTGGGCAAAACAATCAGCCCCAGCATTTT. Residues: CASSPIFGQNNQPQHF.

The rearrangement links TRBV19 to TRBJ2-7; no clear D. There are 15 residues in the CDR3. Germline CDR1 reads LNHDA; CDR2 reads SQIVND (reference sequence). Trimming shortened V by 6 bases and J by 3 bases, and 18 bases separated the two germline ends. In DNA, the CDR3 is TGTGCCAGTAGGTCGGATGGCAGCTTCTACTACGAGCAGTACTTC. This gives the protein CASRSDGSFYYEQYF.

DNA of the CDR3: TGTGCCAGCAGTTTACGGGACAGAGCCAACACTGAAGCTTTCTTT. Protein: CASSLRDRANTEAFF. The V and J genes are TRBV28 and TRBJ1-1, with 7 positions matching TRBD1. CDR1 and CDR2 (germline): MDHEN, SYDVKM. V dropped 2 bases and J dropped 2; count of bases not matched to a gene: 5. This CDR3 comprises 15 residues.